The 27 T cell receptor beta chains below all came from one sample that was sequenced in a study of CD8 T cells in ankylosing spondylitis. TCRdb fed the 5' RACE reads into MiXCR, producing one record per CDR3 protein. The repertoire holds 250,000 to 400,000 distinct CDR3 sequences, with around a tenth as singletons. Sequencing was carried out using blood, either unsorted or a sorted T cell fraction (not recorded which). Receptors originate from a female donor with ankylosing spondylitis or in good health (not recorded which).

In this sample, this clonotype turned up a few times. The rearrangement links TRBV5-1 to TRBJ2-5; no definite D call. Germline CDR1 is SGHRS and CDR2 is YFSETQ. Trimming took off 3 bases at V and 4 bases at J, with 13 bases between the two ends. The CDR3 contains 14 residues. CDR3: CASSSTDGGETQYF. For the CDR3, the DNA is TGCGCCAGCAGCTCGACCGATGGTGGAGAGACCCAGTACTTC.

This clonotype has at least ten counts. This chain joins TRBV12-3 or TRBV12-4 and TRBJ1-1; a weak D match, TRBD1 (6 bases). The CDR3 sequence is 14 residues long. Trimming took off 3 bases at V and 1 base at J, with 9 bases between the two ends. CDR3 DNA sequence: TGTGCCAGCAGTTTTTCGGACAGGAACACTGAAGCTTTCTTT. This sequence encodes CASSFSDRNTEAFF.

This clonotype has just a few counts. The V and J genes are TRBV27 and TRBJ2-1; possible D gene TRBD1, 6 bases. The V gene lost 5 bases and the J gene lost 1 base, with 15 bases spanning the gap. The CDR3 extends over 16 amino acids. CDR1 is MNHEY, CDR2 SMNVEV, per germline (reference sequence). CDR3 in amino acids: CASSQYRERSYNEQFF. CDR3 in DNA: TGTGCCAGCAGTCAATACAGGGAGCGGTCCTACAATGAGCAGTTCTTC.

J is TRBJ1-4 and V is TRBV20-1; D possibly corresponds to TRBD1 (5 bases). The CDR3 is 15 amino acids. Germline loops: CDR1 DFQATT, CDR2 SNEGSKA (reference sequence). V dropped 1 base and J dropped 4 bases, with 13 bases sitting between them. In DNA, the CDR3 is TGCAGTGCTAGAGGAGGGGAAGGGCTTAATGAAAAACTGTTTTTT. Protein: CSARGGEGLNEKLFF.

Many counts were recorded for this clonotype. The chain joins TRBV28 to TRBJ2-5; 12 bases fit TRBD2. There are 16 residues in the CDR3. The V gene end was trimmed by 6 bases and the J gene end by 3 bases; junction bases not matched to a gene: 8. CDR1 MDHEN and CDR2 SYDVKM come from the germline V gene. The CDR3 here is CASSSLLAGGEETQYF. In DNA form, the CDR3 reads TGTGCCAGCAGCTCCTTACTAGCGGGGGGCGAAGAGACCCAGTACTTC.

This clonotype was picked up many times. The rearrangement uses TRBV20-1 and TRBJ2-7; D is possibly TRBD1 or TRBD2 (5 bases each). Trimming shortened V by 3 bases and J by 5 bases, and 17 bases separated the two germline ends. CDR3 length: 14 amino acids. The germline gives CDR1 DFQATT, CDR2 SNEGSKA (reference sequence). CDR3 nucleotides: TGCAGTGCTAGGCCCCGTGGGGGTAGGGACGAGCAGTACTTC. Its protein product is CSARPRGGRDEQYF.

This clonotype was observed many times. The genes are TRBV5-1 and TRBJ1-6; D not certain. V was trimmed by 4 bases and J by 7 bases, leaving 12 bases between them. Germline V gene lookup returns CDR1 SGHRS and CDR2 YFSETQ. This CDR3 spans 14 amino acids. Here the CDR3 reads CASSMDLGNSPLHF. The CDR3 DNA sequence: TGCGCCAGCAGCATGGACCTAGGGAATTCACCCCTCCACTTT.

The J gene is TRBJ2-5, the V gene TRBV11-2, with 7 bases matching TRBD2. Germline CDR1 reads SGHAT; CDR2 reads FQNNGV. This CDR3 is built from 14 residues. J lost 4 bases, V lost 5 bases, and 7 bases had no gene match. In nucleotides, the CDR3 is TGTGCCAGCAGCCTGAGCGGGATGGGAGAGACCCAGTACTTC. It is translated as CASSLSGMGETQYF.

This clonotype occurred many times. This sequence joins TRBV5-6 and TRBJ2-1; TRBD2 aligns across 9 bases. Germline-derived CDR1 and CDR2 are SGHDT and YYEEEE. CDR3 length equals 16 residues. V dropped 0 bases and J dropped 3; count of bases not matched to a gene: 4. CDR3: CASSLVGLASYNEQFF. CDR3 coding DNA: TGTGCCAGCAGCTTGGTGGGACTAGCAAGCTACAATGAGCAGTTCTTC.

This clonotype was counted many times. This chain joins TRBV12-3 or TRBV12-4 and TRBJ2-7, with no clear D. Trimming pared 3 bases from V and 3 bases from J, leaving 18 bases between. The CDR3 contains 16 residues. The CDR3 bases are TGTGCCAGCAGTTTGGGGAATCTGGTCATCAGCTACGAGCAGTACTTC. Amino acids: CASSLGNLVISYEQYF.

This clonotype occurred a few times. This sequence joins TRBV5-1 and TRBJ2-1, with 10 bases that match TRBD2. CDR1 and CDR2 from the germline V gene are SGHRS and YFSETQ. The CDR3 has 15 amino acids. Trimming took 3 bases from V and 5 from J; bases not matched to a gene: 5. The CDR3 region is CASSSVGTSDNEQFF. The CDR3 DNA is TGCGCCAGCAGCTCTGTCGGGACTAGCGACAATGAGCAGTTCTTC.

The CDR3 sequence: CSAWGEGRKGTNEQFF. The CDR3 nucleotides are TGCAGTGCTTGGGGGGAGGGCAGGAAAGGGACCAATGAGCAGTTCTTC. This chain uses TRBV20-1 with TRBJ2-1; 7 nucleotides match TRBD2. The CDR3 sequence is 16 residues long. Losses at the gene ends were 5 bases for V and 6 bases for J; bases not matched to a gene: 16. Germline-derived CDR1 and CDR2 are DFQATT and SNEGSKA (reference sequence).

This clonotype was counted ten times or more. The J gene is TRBJ2-5, the V gene TRBV5-1, with TRBD1 as a possible D gene (5 bases). V was shortened by 3 bases and J by 2 bases, with 11 bases between the two germline ends. The CDR3 covers 14 residues. The germline gives CDR1 SGHRS, CDR2 YFSETQ. In DNA form, the CDR3 reads TGCGCCAGCAGCTATACCGACAGTCAAGAGACCCAGTACTTC. This gives the protein CASSYTDSQETQYF.

A remark on this clonotype: It may be a read error: a sequence one base away is much more abundant. This rearrangement joins TRBV10-3 to TRBJ2-1; D gene ambiguous. CDR3 length equals 16 residues. The V end was cut by 9 bases, the J end by 3 bases, with 21 bases between. Germline CDR1 ENHRY, CDR2 SYGVKD. In DNA, the CDR3 is TGTGCCATTAAAGCAGGTCGATGGGATAACTACAATGAGCAGTTCTTC. This gives the protein CAIKAGRWDNYNEQFF.

This clonotype was observed at least ten times. This chain links TRBV12-3 or TRBV12-4 with TRBJ1-2, with TRBD1 as a possible D gene (5 bases). Deletions cut 6 bases from V and 7 bases from J, with 12 bases between. This CDR3 has 12 amino acids. CDR3 DNA sequence: TGTGCCAGCAGGGCGGGGCCCAGTGGCTACACCTTC. Protein sequence: CASRAGPSGYTF.

This clonotype appeared many times. The J gene is TRBJ2-7, the V gene TRBV5-1, with D uncertain. CDR1 and CDR2 (germline): SGHRS, YFSETQ. V was shortened by 0 bases and J by 0 bases, with 7 bases between the two germline ends. The CDR3 loop spans 14 amino acids. As DNA, the CDR3 is TGCGCCAGCAGCTTGGGCGGTAGCTCCTACGAGCAGTACTTC. Amino acids: CASSLGGSSYEQYF.

In its sample, this clonotype was seen many times. The V gene is TRBV20-1, the J gene TRBJ2-5; 10 nucleotides match TRBD2. V lost 3 bases and J lost 5; bases outside the gene matches: 9. The germline CDR1 and CDR2 sequences are DFQATT and SNEGSKA (reference sequence). The CDR3 consists of 15 residues. CDR3 protein: CSARASGGAGETQYF. In DNA form, the CDR3 reads TGCAGTGCTAGGGCAAGCGGGGGGGCCGGTGAGACCCAGTACTTC.

This clonotype has a handful of counts. The chain joins TRBV11-1 to TRBJ2-2; D not certain. V gave up 5 bases and J gave up 2 bases, with 21 bases separating them. CDR3 length: 18 residues. Germline V CDR1 and CDR2: SGHAT, FQDESV (reference sequence). The CDR3 region is CASSPGSWRAANTGELFF. In DNA, the CDR3 is TGTGCCAGCAGCCCCGGGTCCTGGAGAGCAGCTAACACCGGGGAGCTGTTTTTT.

The sample holds many counts of this clonotype. DNA of the CDR3: TGTGCCAGCAGCTTAGCTGAGGGCTTCTACGAGCAGTACTTC. Its protein is CASSLAEGFYEQYF. The V and J genes are TRBV7-2 and TRBJ2-7, with D possibly being TRBD2 (5 bases). V was pared by 0 bases and J by 3 bases, with 9 bases between. Germline CDR1 and CDR2: SGHTA and FQGNSA. This CDR3 has 14 amino acids.

This clonotype came up many times. The rearrangement links TRBV29-1 to TRBJ2-3, with TRBD2 matching 13 bases. The CDR3 sequence is 14 residues long. Germline V gene lookup returns CDR1 SQVTM and CDR2 ANQGSEA. J lost 7 bases, V lost 6 bases, and 7 bases had no gene match. CDR3 nucleotides: TGCAGCGTCGGACTAGCGGGAGATAGGAATACGCAGTATTTT. Encoded protein: CSVGLAGDRNTQYF.

Worth noting for this clonotype: An end of the junction does not agree with germline; a read error may underlie this. The J gene is TRBJ1-1, the V gene TRBV12-3 or TRBV12-4; possible D gene TRBD1, 6 bases. The CDR3 covers 13 residues. CDR3 nucleotides: TGTGCCTGCAGCCTGACAGGGAACACTGAAGCTTTCTTT. It translates to CACSLTGNTEAFF.

Regarding this clonotype: A read error may account for a junction end that differs from germline. V and J are TRBV20-1 and TRBJ2-1, with TRBD2 identical over 7 bases. The CDR3 covers 15 residues. The V gene's germline CDR1 is DFQATT and CDR2 SNEGSKA (reference sequence). The CDR3 loop reads CSAIWSSGSHNEQFF. CDR3 sequence (DNA): TGCAGTGCTATCTGGTCTAGCGGCTCCCACAATGAGCAGTTCTTC.

Only a few counts were recorded for this clonotype. The chain has TRBV20-1 and TRBJ2-3; D possibly corresponds to TRBD2 (5 bases). Trimming removed 7 bases at V and 0 bases at J, with 17 bases between. Germline V CDR1 and CDR2: DFQATT, SNEGSKA (reference sequence). The CDR3 extends over 15 amino acids. CDR3 nucleotides: TGCAGTGTTTCCCCGTTAAGCGGTAGCACAGATACGCAGTATTTT. This encodes CSVSPLSGSTDTQYF.

The J gene is TRBJ2-5, the V gene TRBV4-3, with D uncertain. The germline gives CDR1 LGHNA, CDR2 YSLEER. This CDR3 contains 12 residues. V gave up 5 bases and J gave up 8 bases, with 12 bases separating them. CDR3 protein: CASSLNRVTQYF. The CDR3 nucleotides are TGCGCCAGCAGCTTGAACCGTGTAACCCAGTACTTC.

This clonotype has ten or more counts. The rearrangement uses TRBV29-1 and TRBJ2-1; D gene uncertain. Germline CDR1 reads SQVTM; CDR2 reads ANQGSEA. The CDR3 covers 12 residues. V lost 4 bases, J lost 6 bases, and 10 bases lay in between. The CDR3 DNA reads as TGCAGCGTTGGGGCAGTTAGCAATGAGCAGTTCTTC. As protein: CSVGAVSNEQFF.

This clonotype was counted many times. The CDR3 DNA reads as TGCAGTGCCGTAGAGGGGGGTTACCGATATGGCTACACCTTC. This encodes CSAVEGGYRYGYTF. The chain uses TRBV20-1 and TRBJ1-2; maybe TRBD1 (6 bases). This CDR3 is 14 amino acids long. Germline CDR1 is DFQATT and CDR2 is SNEGSKA (reference sequence). The V gene lost 6 bases and the J gene lost 5 bases, with 19 bases spanning the gap.

This clonotype came up many times. This chain uses TRBV29-1 with TRBJ2-1; TRBD2 aligns across 7 bases. The CDR3 is 13 residues long. V was pared by 5 bases and J by 1 base, with 2 bases of the junction left unmatched. Germline V gives CDR1 SQVTM, CDR2 ANQGSEA. The CDR3 region is CSVRAGSYNEQFF. CDR3 coding DNA: TGCAGCGTTCGAGCGGGGTCCTACAATGAGCAGTTCTTC.